Below are 13 T cell receptor beta chains sequenced from a single sample in a study of CD4 T cells in relation to SARS-CoV-2 and coronaviruses. CD4+ T cells from unexposed donors were obtained before the COVID-19 pandemic (2011-2018). After roughly ten days of culture, CD4+ T cells were isolated. Sequencing used immunoSEQ multiplex PCR; TCRdb keeps in-frame clones, though not all of them. In the table there are 10,000 or so clones, around 80% of which are singletons. For these receptors, no antigen is known. Sequencing input: CD4+ T cells from PBMCs, cultured in vitro. Every receptor here comes from a human donor in good health.

CDR3 coding DNA: TGCGCCAGCAGCCAGTGGGGGTTGGGTGGCTACACCTTC. This sequence encodes CASSQWGLGGYTF. This chain links TRBV4-1 with TRBJ1-2, with a tentative D call TRBD1 (5 bases). Germline V gene lookup returns CDR1 MGHRA and CDR2 YSYEKL. V was pared by 3 bases and J by 7 bases, with 12 bases between. The CDR3 totals 13 residues.

V is TRBV7-9 and J is TRBJ2-7; D gene ambiguous. The CDR3 sequence is 13 residues long. Germline-derived CDR1 and CDR2 are SEHNR and FQNEAQ (reference sequence). Deletions cut 4 bases from V and 2 bases from J, with 9 bases between. The CDR3 sequence is CASSSLGTYEQYF. In nucleotides, the CDR3 is TGTGCCAGCAGCTCGCTAGGGACCTACGAGCAGTACTTC.

The chain recombines TRBV9 with TRBJ1-5; possibly TRBD1 for D (6 bases). The V gene lost 0 bases and the J gene lost 4 bases, with 8 bases spanning the gap. Germline V CDR1 and CDR2: SGDLS, YYNGEE. The CDR3 extends over 14 amino acids. CDR3 bases: TGTGCCAGCAGCGTAGGGACAGATAATCAGCCCCAGCATTTT. Residues: CASSVGTDNQPQHF.

The CDR3 DNA sequence: TGTGCCCATAGACCGTCCTCGGATACGCAGTATTTT. This encodes CAHRPSSDTQYF. The chain couples TRBV30 to TRBJ2-3, with D uncertain. The CDR3 consists of 12 residues. Germline V gives CDR1 GTSNPN, CDR2 SVGIG (reference sequence). The V end was cut by 8 bases, the J end by 6 bases, with 15 bases between.

V and J are TRBV25-1 and TRBJ1-1, with D tentatively TRBD1 (6 bases). CDR1 is MGHDK and CDR2 is SYGVNS in the germline V gene. The CDR3 is made up of 13 amino acids. V lost 6 bases to trimming and J lost 3 bases, with 11 bases between them. The CDR3 DNA reads TGTGCCAGCAGCTCTAGGGGGTACACTGAAGCTTTCTTT. Translation gives CASSSRGYTEAFF.

This clone was found a few times. The chain links TRBV6-6 to TRBJ1-1; 7 nucleotides agree with TRBD1. This CDR3 is built from 14 residues. J gave up 3 bases and V 2 bases, and 3 bases lay outside the gene matches. Per the germline V gene, CDR1 is MNHNY and CDR2 is SVGAGI (reference sequence). CDR3 bases: TGTGCCAGCAGTTACCAGCAGGGGGACACTGAAGCTTTCTTT. Translation gives CASSYQQGDTEAFF.

This clone was picked up a small number of times. The J gene is TRBJ1-1, the V gene TRBV19; a weak D match, TRBD1 (5 bases). Trimming cost V 6 bases and J 4 bases, with 12 bases left between them. CDR3 size: 13 residues. Germline V CDR1 and CDR2: LNHDA, SQIVND (reference sequence). CDR3 coding DNA: TGTGCCAGTAGCCCCGGGACTCGCACTGAAGCTTTCTTT. It encodes CASSPGTRTEAFF.

The chain employs TRBV7-6 and TRBJ1-3, with a possible D match to TRBD1 (5 bases). The CDR3 has 16 residues. Trimming stripped 1 base from V and 0 bases from J, with 10 bases between. Germline-derived CDR1 and CDR2 are SGHVS and FNYEAQ. CDR3 region: CASSLEPTGSGNTIYF. The DNA of the CDR3 is TGTGCCAGCAGCTTAGAGCCTACAGGCTCTGGAAACACCATATATTTT. The full variable domain, in which reference TRBV7-6 and TRBJ1-3 provide the parts outside the CDR3, is GAGVSQSPRYKVTKRGQDVALRCDPISGHVSLYWYRQALGQGPEFLTYFNYEAQQDKSGLPNDRFSAERPEGSISTLTIQRTEQRDSAMYRCASSLEPTGSGNTIYFGEGSWLTVV.

The chain employs TRBV9 and TRBJ2-1; tentative D call: TRBD2 (7 bases). This CDR3 contains 14 residues. Germline V lookup: CDR1 SGDLS, CDR2 YYNGEE. V dropped 0 bases and J dropped 10 bases, with 14 bases sitting between them. The CDR3 DNA is TGTGCCAGCAGCGTAGGGGGGGCGGGAGTGGAGCAGTTCTTC. Translation: CASSVGGAGVEQFF.

V and J are TRBV5-1 and TRBJ2-1, with 7 bases fitting TRBD1. Germline values: CDR1 SGHRS, CDR2 YFSETQ. V was pared by 0 bases and J by 6 bases, with 6 bases of the junction left unmatched. This CDR3 is built from 15 residues. CDR3 protein: CASSLDRGFSNEQFF. The CDR3 region has the DNA TGCGCCAGCAGCTTGGACAGGGGTTTTTCCAATGAGCAGTTCTTC. Filled out from reference TRBV5-1 and TRBJ2-1, the complete variable domain reads KAGVTQTPRYLIKTRGQQVTLSCSPISGHRSVSWYQQTPGQGLQFLFEYFSETQRNKGNFPGRFSGRQFSNSRSEMNVSTLELGDSALYLCASSLDRGFSNEQFFGPGTRLTVL.

The chain combines TRBV11-2 with TRBJ1-4; the D gene is possibly TRBD1 (6 bases). Trimming shortened V by 1 base and J by 6 bases, and 18 bases separated the two germline ends. The CDR3 runs 17 residues. Germline assignment: CDR1 SGHAT and CDR2 FQNNGV. CDR3 residues: CASSLGRGGKSYEKLFF. The CDR3 bases are TGTGCCAGCAGCTTAGGTCGAGGGGGGAAGAGCTATGAAAAACTGTTTTTT.

This rearrangement joins TRBV5-1 to TRBJ1-1; perhaps TRBD1 as D (6 bases). Germline V lookup: CDR1 SGHRS, CDR2 YFSETQ. Deletions cut 4 bases from V and 6 bases from J, with 19 bases between. This CDR3 contains 15 residues. CDR3 sequence reads: CASSVQTRGDAEAFF. In DNA, the CDR3 is TGCGCCAGCAGCGTGCAAACGAGGGGGGACGCTGAAGCTTTCTTT. Full variable domain (missing parts from reference TRBV5-1 and TRBJ1-1): KAGVTQTPRYLIKTRGQQVTLSCSPISGHRSVSWYQQTPGQGLQFLFEYFSETQRNKGNFPGRFSGRQFSNSRSEMNVSTLELGDSALYLCASSVQTRGDAEAFFGQGTRLTVV.

The chain carries TRBV3-1 (or the pseudogene TRBV3-2) and TRBJ2-2; 7 bases line up with TRBD1. The V segment lost 6 bases and the J segment 0 bases; nucleotides outside the gene matches: 7. The length of the CDR3 is 16 residues. Germline CDR1 reads LGHDT; CDR2 reads YNNKEL (reference sequence). For the CDR3, the DNA is TGTGCCAGCAGTCCCCGACAGGGCACGAACACCGGGGAGCTGTTTTTT. This sequence encodes CASSPRQGTNTGELFF.